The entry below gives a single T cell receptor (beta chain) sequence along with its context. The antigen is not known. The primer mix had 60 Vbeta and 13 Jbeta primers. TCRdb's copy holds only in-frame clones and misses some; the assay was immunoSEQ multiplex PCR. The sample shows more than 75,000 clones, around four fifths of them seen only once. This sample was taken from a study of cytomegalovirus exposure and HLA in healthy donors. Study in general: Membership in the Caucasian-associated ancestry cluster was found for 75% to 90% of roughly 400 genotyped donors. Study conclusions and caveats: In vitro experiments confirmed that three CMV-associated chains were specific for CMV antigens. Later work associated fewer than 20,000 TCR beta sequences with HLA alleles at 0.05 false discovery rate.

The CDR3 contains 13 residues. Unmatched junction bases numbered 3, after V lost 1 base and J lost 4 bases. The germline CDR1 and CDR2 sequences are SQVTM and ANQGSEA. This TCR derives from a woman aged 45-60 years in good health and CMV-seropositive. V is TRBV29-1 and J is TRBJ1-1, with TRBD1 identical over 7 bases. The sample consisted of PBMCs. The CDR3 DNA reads TGCAGCGTTGAAGTTCGGACAGGCACTGAAGCTTTCTTT. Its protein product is CSVEVRTGTEAFF.